The rows below give T cell receptor beta chains drawn from one sample of a study of shared clonotypes between healthy human individuals. Clones were read by immunoSEQ multiplex PCR, and TCRdb kept only the in-frame ones, dropping some. Altogether about 480,000 clones are present, roughly 85% being singletons, with the ten largest covering around 12%. Specimen: PBMCs. The receptors shown here come from a woman between 40 and 50 years old in good health. Some clones in this sample may be carry-over from other donors' samples. Each CDR3 is given without its conserved first and last residue. The size of a clone is reported for some rows only, either as once, few or many, or as a class for expanded clones.

clone size: NA; V gene: TRBV30; J gene: TRBJ2-7; CDR3 protein: AWSVDEQY
clone size: NA; V gene: TRBV11-2; J gene: TRBJ2-1; CDR3 protein: ASSPYRSGIGDEQF
clone size: few; V gene: TRBV6-5; J gene: TRBJ2-7; CDR3 protein: ASSYADRAYEQY
clone size: NA; V gene: TRBV21-1; J gene: TRBJ2-4; CDR3 protein: ATLTGTNIQY
clone size: NA; V gene: TRBV18; J gene: TRBJ2-3; CDR3 protein: ASSVQYTQY
clone size: NA; V gene: TRBV5-1; J gene: TRBJ2-1; CDR3 protein: ASSSLAGGPSNNEQF
clone size: NA; V gene: TRBV11-3; J gene: TRBJ2-7; CDR3 protein: ASSIFSSGQQY
clone size: NA; V gene: TRBV10-3; J gene: TRBJ2-3; CDR3 protein: AITGTGGTDTQY
clone size: few; V gene: TRBV9; J gene: TRBJ2-7; CDR3 protein: ASSRIGTGRHEQY
clone size: NA; V gene: TRBV6-1; J gene: TRBJ2-6; CDR3 protein: ASSDRGGANVLT
clone size: few; V gene: TRBV12-5; J gene: TRBJ1-1; CDR3 protein: ASGFATPGMNTEAF
clone size: NA; V gene: TRBV27; J gene: TRBJ2-1; CDR3 protein: ASSPYLAGLENEQF
clone size: many; V gene: TRBV2; J gene: TRBJ2-2; CDR3 protein: ASSGVHTGELF
clone size: NA; V gene: TRBV5-1; J gene: TRBJ2-7; CDR3 protein: ASSLFPSSYEQY
clone size: NA; V gene: TRBV5-6; J gene: TRBJ1-2; CDR3 protein: ASSRGFDGYT
clone size: NA; V gene: TRBV10-3; J gene: TRBJ2-5; CDR3 protein: AISDLDRAEWETQY
clone size: NA; V gene: TRBV28; J gene: TRBJ2-1; CDR3 protein: ASSLGGRYNEQF
clone size: NA; V gene: TRBV7-1; J gene: TRBJ1-1; CDR3 protein: ASSLLHGANTEAF
clone size: NA; V gene: TRBV5-4; J gene: TRBJ2-3; CDR3 protein: ASSSSTSGRKGTQY
clone size: once; V gene: TRBV25-1; J gene: TRBJ2-1; CDR3 protein: ASSGIGTAQF
clone size: NA; V gene: TRBV4-2; J gene: TRBJ2-3; CDR3 protein: ASSQTKTGLAPDTQY
clone size: few; V gene: TRBV23-1; J gene: TRBJ2-7; CDR3 protein: ASGTVQY
clone size: NA; V gene: TRBV11-2; J gene: TRBJ2-1; CDR3 protein: ASSQLAGVDNEQF
clone size: NA; V gene: TRBV15; J gene: TRBJ1-1; CDR3 protein: ATSRSGDYTEAF
clone size: NA; V gene: TRBV13; J gene: TRBJ2-3; CDR3 protein: ASSYGDRRTDTQY